This T cell receptor beta chain was sequenced in a study of cytomegalovirus exposure and HLA in healthy donors. The study, taken as a whole, reports: Accurate prediction of HLA-A and HLA-B alleles (for most subjects) was reportedly achieved from TCR beta sequences. The likely origin of a cluster of highly shared sequence variants was a sequencing artifact. A later analysis associated 15,000 to 20,000 TCR beta sequences with HLA alleles at a 0.05 false discovery rate. Confirmation was obtained in vitro that a few CMV-associated chains are specific for CMV antigens.

PCR used 60 Vbeta primers and 13 Jbeta primers. Clones were read by immunoSEQ multiplex PCR, and TCRdb kept only the in-frame ones, dropping some. The sample has some 110,000 clones, about four fifths seen once. In regard to this clone: The antigen is undetermined.

The CDR3 covers 14 residues. With 9 bases clipped from V and 0 bases from J, the junction kept 6 bases outside the gene matches. Germline CDR1 and CDR2: MDHEN and SYDVKM. The V and J genes are TRBV28 and TRBJ2-7, with 9 bases aligning to TRBD1. This clonotype was obtained from a man younger than 45 in good health and CMV-seropositive. Sequencing was performed on PBMCs. The CDR3 here is CASAETGGSYEQYF. CDR3 sequence (DNA): TGTGCCAGTGCGGAGACAGGGGGCTCCTACGAGCAGTACTTC.